The present entry profiles one T cell receptor (beta chain) with its context. Its antigen is unknown. TCR beta VDJ and CDR3 profiling used genomic DNA as template. TCRdb re-derived calls from the reads in MiXCR, one entry per CDR3 protein. Altogether over 40,000 distinct CDR3 sequences are present, around 72% being singletons, with the ten largest covering under 40%. This specimen belongs to a study of CD8+CD57+ T cells in acquired aplastic anemia. The CDR3 consists of 10 residues. Per germline, CDR1 SNHLY and CDR2 FYNNEI. Deletions cut 6 bases from V and 2 bases from J, with 1 base between. Study-level findings and limits: Patients and controls shared fewer than 30 CD8+ CDR3 sequences.

Input material: sorted CD4+, CD8+, or CD8+CD57+ T cells (not recorded which) from PBMCs. V gene TRBV2 combines with J gene TRBJ1-1, with no clear D. This receptor was identified in a human donor in good health, serving as a control. In DNA form, the CDR3 reads TGTGCCAGCAGAAACACTGAAGCTTTCTTT. The encoded protein is CASRNTEAFF. The entire variable domain, with the rest obtained from reference TRBV2 and TRBJ1-1, is as follows: EPEVTQTPSHQVTQMGQEVILRCVPISNHLYFYWYRQILGQKVEFLVSFYNNEISEKSEIFDDQFSVERPDGSNFTLKIRSTKLEDSAMYFCASRNTEAFFGQGTRLTVV.